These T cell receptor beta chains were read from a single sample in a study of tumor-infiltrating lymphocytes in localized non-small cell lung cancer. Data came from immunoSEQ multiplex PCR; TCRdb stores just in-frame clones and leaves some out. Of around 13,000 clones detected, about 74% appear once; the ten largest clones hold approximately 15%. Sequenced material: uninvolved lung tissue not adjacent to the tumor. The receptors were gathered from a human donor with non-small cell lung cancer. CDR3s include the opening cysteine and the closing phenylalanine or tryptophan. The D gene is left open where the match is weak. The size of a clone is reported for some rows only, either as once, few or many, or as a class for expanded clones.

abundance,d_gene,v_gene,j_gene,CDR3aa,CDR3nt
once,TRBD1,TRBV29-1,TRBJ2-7,CSVQANRGSPSYEQYF,TGCAGCGTTCAAGCCAACAGGGGATCCCCCTCCTACGAGCAGTACTTC
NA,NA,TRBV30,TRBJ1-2,CTTRGLSDYGYTF,TGTACAACCCGGGGACTATCAGACTATGGCTACACCTTC
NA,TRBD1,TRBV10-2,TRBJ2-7,CASSEPGQGKSEQYF,TGCGCCAGCAGTGAGCCGGGACAGGGAAAAAGCGAGCAGTACTTC
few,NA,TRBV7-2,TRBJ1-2,CASSPGVARDLRGYTF,TGTGCCAGCAGCCCCGGGGTGGCGAGAGACCTTCGCGGCTACACCTTC
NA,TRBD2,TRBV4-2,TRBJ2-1,CASSQELATSGRHEQFF,TGTGCCAGCAGCCAAGAATTGGCGACTAGCGGGAGACATGAGCAGTTCTTC
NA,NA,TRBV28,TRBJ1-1,CATMPGTEAFF,TGTGCCACCATGCCTGGCACTGAAGCTTTCTTT
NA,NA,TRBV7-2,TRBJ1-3,CASESWEVSGNTIYF,TGTGCCAGCGAGAGTTGGGAAGTCTCTGGAAACACCATATATTTT
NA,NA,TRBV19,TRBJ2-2,CASSIGTGTGELFF,TGTGCCAGTAGTATAGGGACGGGCACCGGGGAGCTGTTTTTT
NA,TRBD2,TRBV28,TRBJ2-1,CASSSRGGNEQFF,TGTGCCAGCAGTTCCCGGGGGGGGAATGAGCAGTTCTTC
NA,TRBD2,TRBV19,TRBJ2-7,CASSSGTIFPPYEQYF,TGTGCCAGTAGTAGCGGGACTATATTTCCCCCCTACGAGCAGTACTTC
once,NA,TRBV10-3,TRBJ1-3,CAISPDVSPGNTIYF,TGTGCCATCAGCCCGGACGTATCCCCTGGAAACACCATATATTTT
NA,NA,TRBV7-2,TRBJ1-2,CASSLVGYGDGYTF,TGTGCCAGCAGCTTAGTGGGATACGGGGATGGCTACACCTTC
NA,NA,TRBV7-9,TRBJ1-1,CASSLAVGTEAFF,TGTGCCAGCAGCTTGGCAGTCGGCACTGAAGCTTTCTTT
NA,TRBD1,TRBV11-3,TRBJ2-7,CASTNPDRDEQYF,TGTGCCAGCACCAACCCCGACAGGGACGAGCAGTACTTC
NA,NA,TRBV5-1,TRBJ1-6,CASSPGPLISYNSPLHF,TGCGCCAGCAGCCCGGGACCGTTAATCTCCTATAATTCACCCCTCCACTTT
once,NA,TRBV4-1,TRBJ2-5,CASSSRVGLIGDQYF,TGCGCCAGCAGCTCCCGCGTAGGGCTAATCGGGGACCAGTACTTC
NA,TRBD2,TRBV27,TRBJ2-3,CASSSRLAVDTQYF,TGTGCCAGCAGCAGTAGACTAGCGGTGGATACGCAGTATTTT
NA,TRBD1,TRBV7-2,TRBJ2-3,CASSWEGTGGVYTQYF,TGTGCCAGCAGCTGGGAAGGGACAGGGGGCGTTTATACGCAGTATTTT
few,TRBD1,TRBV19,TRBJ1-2,CASTGQGTGGYTF,TGTGCCAGTACGGGACAGGGGACGGGTGGCTACACCTTC
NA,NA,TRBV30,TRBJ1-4,CAWSGQLDEKLFF,TGTGCCTGGAGTGGACAGCTCGATGAAAAACTGTTTTTT
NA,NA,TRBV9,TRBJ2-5,CASSVEETQYF,TGTGCCAGCAGCGTAGAAGAGACCCAGTACTTC
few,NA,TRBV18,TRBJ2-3,CASSPSSTDTQYF,TGTGCCAGCTCACCTTCTAGCACAGATACGCAGTATTTT
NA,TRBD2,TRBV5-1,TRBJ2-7,CASSGGTSGSYEQYF,TGCGCCAGCAGCGGGGGGACTAGCGGGAGTTACGAGCAGTACTTC
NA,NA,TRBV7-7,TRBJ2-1,CASSLAGKSNEQFF,TGTGCTAGCAGCCTCGCAGGGAAGAGCAATGAGCAGTTCTTC
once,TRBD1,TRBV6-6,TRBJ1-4,CASSRGTEKLFF,TGTGCCAGCAGCAGGGGGACTGAAAAACTGTTTTTT
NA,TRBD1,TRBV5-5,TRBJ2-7,CASSWTGSYEQYF,TGTGCCAGCAGTTGGACAGGGTCCTACGAGCAGTACTTC
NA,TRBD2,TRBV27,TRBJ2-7,CASRRWASGTYEQYF,TGTGCCAGCAGGAGGTGGGCTAGCGGAACCTACGAGCAGTACTTC
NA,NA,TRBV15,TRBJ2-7,CATSNPGLSSSYEQYF,TGTGCCACCAGCAACCCGGGACTGTCTAGCTCCTACGAGCAGTACTTC
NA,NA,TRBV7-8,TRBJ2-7,CASSLALWGDEQYF,TGTGCCAGCAGCTTAGCGCTCTGGGGGGACGAGCAGTACTTC
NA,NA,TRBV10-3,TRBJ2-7,CAISDRMSSYEQYF,TGTGCCATCAGTGACCGGATGAGCTCCTACGAGCAGTACTTC
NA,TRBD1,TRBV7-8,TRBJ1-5,CASSLGAGDRGRNQPQHF,TGTGCCAGCAGCTTAGGAGCGGGCGACAGGGGGCGCAATCAGCCCCAGCATTTT